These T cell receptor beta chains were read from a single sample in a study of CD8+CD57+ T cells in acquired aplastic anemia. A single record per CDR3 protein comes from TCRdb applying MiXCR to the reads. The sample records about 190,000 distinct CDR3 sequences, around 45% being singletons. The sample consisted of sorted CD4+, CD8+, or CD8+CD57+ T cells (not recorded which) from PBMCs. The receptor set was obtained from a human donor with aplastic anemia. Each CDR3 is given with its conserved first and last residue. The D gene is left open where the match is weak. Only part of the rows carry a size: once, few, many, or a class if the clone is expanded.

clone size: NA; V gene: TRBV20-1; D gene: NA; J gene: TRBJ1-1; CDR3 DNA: TGCAGTGCTGGGGGCGATATGAACACTGAAGCTTTCTTT; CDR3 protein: CSAGGDMNTEAFF
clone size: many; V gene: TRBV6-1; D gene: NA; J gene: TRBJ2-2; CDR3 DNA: TGTGCCAGCAGGACAGTTAACACCGGGGAGCTGTTTTTT; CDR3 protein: CASRTVNTGELFF
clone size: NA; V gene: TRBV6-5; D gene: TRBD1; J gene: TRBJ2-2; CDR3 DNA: TGTGCCAGCATTTCAGACAGGGAGACCGGGGAGCTGTTTTTT; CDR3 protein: CASISDRETGELFF
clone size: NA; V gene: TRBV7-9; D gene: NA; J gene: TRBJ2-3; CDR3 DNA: TGTGCCAGCCACCCTGACGCCGGACTAAATACGCAGTATTTT; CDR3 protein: CASHPDAGLNTQYF
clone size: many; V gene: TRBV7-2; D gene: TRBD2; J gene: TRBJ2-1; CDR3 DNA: TGTGCCAGCAGCCTCCTTCAGCGGGAACATGAGCAGTTCTTC; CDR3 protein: CASSLLQREHEQFF
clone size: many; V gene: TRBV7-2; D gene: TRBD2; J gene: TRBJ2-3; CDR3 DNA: TGTGCCAGCAGCTGGACATTTAGCGGGGGCACAGATACGCAGTATTTT; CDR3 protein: CASSWTFSGGTDTQYF
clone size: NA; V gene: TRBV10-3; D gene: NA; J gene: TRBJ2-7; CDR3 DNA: TGTGCCACGCAGGGGATCCCGTCGGAGCAGTACTTC; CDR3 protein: CATQGIPSEQYF
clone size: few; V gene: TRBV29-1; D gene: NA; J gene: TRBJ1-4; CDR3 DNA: TGCAGCGTTGTTCGGGGCGTGGGTAATGAAAAACTGTTTTTT; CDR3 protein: CSVVRGVGNEKLFF
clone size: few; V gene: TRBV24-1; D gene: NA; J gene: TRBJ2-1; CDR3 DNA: TGTGCCACCAGTCCTACAGGGTCCGATGAGCAGTTCTTC; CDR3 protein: CATSPTGSDEQFF
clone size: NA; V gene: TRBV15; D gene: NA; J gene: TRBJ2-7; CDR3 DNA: TGTGCCACCAGCAGAGTGGGTGGGGGATACGAGCAGTACTTC; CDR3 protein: CATSRVGGGYEQYF
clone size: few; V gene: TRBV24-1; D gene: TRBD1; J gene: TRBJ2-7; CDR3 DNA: TGTGCCACCAGTGAAACCGGGACAGGGCTAGGGCAGTACTTC; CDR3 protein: CATSETGTGLGQYF
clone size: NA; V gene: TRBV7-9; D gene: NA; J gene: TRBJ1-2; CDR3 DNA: TGTGCCAGCAGCCGAAACAGGGTGGGGGGCTACACCTTC; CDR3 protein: CASSRNRVGGYTF
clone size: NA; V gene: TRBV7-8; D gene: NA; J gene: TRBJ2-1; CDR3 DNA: TGTGCCAGCAGCTTAGAGAGTTACAATGAGCAGTTCTTC; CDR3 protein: CASSLESYNEQFF
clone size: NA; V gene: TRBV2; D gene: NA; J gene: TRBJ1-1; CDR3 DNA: TGTGCCAGCAGTGAAGCCCCCAAGAACACTGAAGCTTTCTTT; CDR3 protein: CASSEAPKNTEAFF
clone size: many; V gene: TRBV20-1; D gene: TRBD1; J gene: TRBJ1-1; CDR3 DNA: TGCAGTGCTAGTGGTAAGGGGGCCACAAACACTGAAGCTTTCTTT; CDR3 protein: CSASGKGATNTEAFF
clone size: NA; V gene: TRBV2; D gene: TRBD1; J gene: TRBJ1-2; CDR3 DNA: TGTGCCAGCAGGACGGGACAGGGTAGAAATGGCTACACCTTC; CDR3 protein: CASRTGQGRNGYTF
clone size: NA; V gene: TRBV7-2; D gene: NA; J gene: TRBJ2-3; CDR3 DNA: TGTGCCAGCAGCTACAGAGGGATTGCAGATACGCAGTATTTT; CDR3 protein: CASSYRGIADTQYF
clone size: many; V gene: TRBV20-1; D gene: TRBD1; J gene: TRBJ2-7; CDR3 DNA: TGCAGTGCTAGAGGGACAGGGGGCGCGTACGAGCAGTACTTC; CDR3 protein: CSARGTGGAYEQYF
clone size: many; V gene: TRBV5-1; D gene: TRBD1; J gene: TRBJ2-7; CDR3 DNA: TGCGCCAGCAGCTCCGGGACAGCCTACCCTCCCGACTTC; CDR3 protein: CASSSGTAYPPDF
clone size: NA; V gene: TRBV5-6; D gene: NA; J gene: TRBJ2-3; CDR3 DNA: TGTGCCAGCAGCTTGGGCGATCCGCAGTATTTT; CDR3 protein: CASSLGDPQYF
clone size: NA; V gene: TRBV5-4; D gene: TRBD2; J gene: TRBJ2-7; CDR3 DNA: TGTGCCAGCAGCTTAGCCAAACGGACTAGCGGGAGGCGCCTAGTCTACGAGCAGTACTTC; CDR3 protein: CASSLAKRTSGRRLVYEQYF
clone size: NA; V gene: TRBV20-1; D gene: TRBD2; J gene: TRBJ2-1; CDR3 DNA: TGCAGTGCTAGGAGTCTAGCGGGAGGGTCCCATGAGCAGTTCTTC; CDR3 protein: CSARSLAGGSHEQFF
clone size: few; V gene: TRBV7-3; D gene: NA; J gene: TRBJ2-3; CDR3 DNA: TGTGCCAGCAGCTTAACCCCCACAGATACGCAGTATTTT; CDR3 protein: CASSLTPTDTQYF
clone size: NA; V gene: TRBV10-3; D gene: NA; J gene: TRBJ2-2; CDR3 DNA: TGTGCCAGCAGCCTCTATACGGCCGGGGAGCTGTTTTTT; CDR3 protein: CASSLYTAGELFF
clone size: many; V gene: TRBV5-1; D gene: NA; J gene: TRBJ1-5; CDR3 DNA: TGCGCCAGCAGCCCCGGACCCTCCCCCGTTAATCAGCCCCAGCATTTT; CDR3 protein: CASSPGPSPVNQPQHF
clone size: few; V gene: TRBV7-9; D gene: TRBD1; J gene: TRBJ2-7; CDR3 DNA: TGTGCCAGCAGCGACCGGGACAGGGGTGAATACGAGCAGTACTTC; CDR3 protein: CASSDRDRGEYEQYF
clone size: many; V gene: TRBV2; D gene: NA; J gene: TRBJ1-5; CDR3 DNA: TGTGCCAGCAGTGAAGGCAGTGCGGATCAGCCCCAGCATTTT; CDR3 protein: CASSEGSADQPQHF
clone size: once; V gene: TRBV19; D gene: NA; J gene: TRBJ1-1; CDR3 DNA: TGTGCCAGCATAGTGGGCCCAAGTGAAGCTTTCTTT; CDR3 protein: CASIVGPSEAFF
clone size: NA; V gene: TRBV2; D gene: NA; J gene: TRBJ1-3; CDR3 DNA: TGTGCCAGCACCCAATCCCTCTCTGGAAACACCATATATTTT; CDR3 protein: CASTQSLSGNTIYF
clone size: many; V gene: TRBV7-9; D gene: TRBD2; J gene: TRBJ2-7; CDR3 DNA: TGTGCCGGATCTAGCGGGAGTTTGTCCTACGAGCAGTACTTC; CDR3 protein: CAGSSGSLSYEQYF
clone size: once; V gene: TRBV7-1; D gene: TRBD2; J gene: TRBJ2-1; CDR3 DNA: TGTGCCAGCAGCAACCAACTAGCGGGAGGGCACGATGAGCAGTTCTTC; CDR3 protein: CASSNQLAGGHDEQFF
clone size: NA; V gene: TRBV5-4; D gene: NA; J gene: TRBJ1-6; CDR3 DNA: TGTGCCAGCAGCTTGGAAACTGTGAATTCACCCCTCCACTTT; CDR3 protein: CASSLETVNSPLHF
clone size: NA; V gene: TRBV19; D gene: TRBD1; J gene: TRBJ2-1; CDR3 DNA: TGTGCCAGTAGTATAGATGGGGCAGGGGGCGAGTTCACCGAGCAGTTCTTC; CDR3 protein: CASSIDGAGGEFTEQFF
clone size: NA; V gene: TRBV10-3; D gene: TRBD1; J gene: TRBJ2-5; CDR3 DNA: TGTGCCATCAGTGAGTCTACAGGGGGAGAGACCCAGTACTTC; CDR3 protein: CAISESTGGETQYF
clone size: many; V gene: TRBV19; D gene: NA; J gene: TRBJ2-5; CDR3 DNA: TGTGCCAGTAGTATAACACAAGAGACCCAGTACTTC; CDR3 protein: CASSITQETQYF
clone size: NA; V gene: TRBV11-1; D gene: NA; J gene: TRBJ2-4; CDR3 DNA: TGTGCCAGAAGCTTAAGTATAGCCAAAAACATTCAGTACTTC; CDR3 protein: CARSLSIAKNIQYF
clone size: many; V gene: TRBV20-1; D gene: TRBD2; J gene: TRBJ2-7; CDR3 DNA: TGCAGTGCTAGAGGGGCGACTAGCGGGATGGGCTACGAGCAGTACTTC; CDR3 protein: CSARGATSGMGYEQYF
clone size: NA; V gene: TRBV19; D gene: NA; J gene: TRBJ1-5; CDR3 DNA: TGTGCCAGTAGTATAGCATCGGGGAATCAGCCCCAGCATTTT; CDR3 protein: CASSIASGNQPQHF
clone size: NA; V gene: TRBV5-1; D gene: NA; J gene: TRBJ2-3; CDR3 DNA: TGCGCCAGCTGCCTGGGACGGGGAGTCGATACGCAGTATTTT; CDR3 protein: CASCLGRGVDTQYF
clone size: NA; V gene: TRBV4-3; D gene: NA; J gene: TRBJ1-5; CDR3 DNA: TGCGCCAGCAGCCAAGAAGCGGGAGGCCGAGGCCAGCATTTT; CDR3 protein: CASSQEAGGRGQHF
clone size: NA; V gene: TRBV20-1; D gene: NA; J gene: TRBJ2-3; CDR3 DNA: TGCAGTGCCCAAAGGGGCATGATCACAGATACGCAGTATTTT; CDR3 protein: CSAQRGMITDTQYF
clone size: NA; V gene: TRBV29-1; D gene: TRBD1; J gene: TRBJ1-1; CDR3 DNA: TGCAGCGTTGTTGTTGGGGGAGGACAGGGAGGAATCACTGAAGCTTTCTTT; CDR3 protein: CSVVVGGGQGGITEAFF
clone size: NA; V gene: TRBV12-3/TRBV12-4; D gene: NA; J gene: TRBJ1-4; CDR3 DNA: TGTGCCAGCAGTCTAAGGGCCGCCGAAAAACTGTTTTTT; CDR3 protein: CASSLRAAEKLFF
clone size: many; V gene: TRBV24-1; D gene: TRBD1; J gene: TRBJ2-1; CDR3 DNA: TGTGCCACCAGTGATTTGCTCCGACAGGGTGAGCAGTTCTTC; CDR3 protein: CATSDLLRQGEQFF
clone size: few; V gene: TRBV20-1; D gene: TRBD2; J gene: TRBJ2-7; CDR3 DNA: TGCAGTGCAACCACTAGCGCGACCTACGAGCAGTACTTC; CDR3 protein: CSATTSATYEQYF
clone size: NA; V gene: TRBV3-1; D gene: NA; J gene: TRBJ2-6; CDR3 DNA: TGTGCCAGCAGCCTTCAGGGCCACTCTGGGGCCAACGTCCTGACTTTC; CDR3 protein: CASSLQGHSGANVLTF
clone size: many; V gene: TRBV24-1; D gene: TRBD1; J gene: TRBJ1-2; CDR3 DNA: TGTGCCACCGCCGGGACAGGGGCGAAGGACGACTATGGCTACACCTTC; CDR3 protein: CATAGTGAKDDYGYTF
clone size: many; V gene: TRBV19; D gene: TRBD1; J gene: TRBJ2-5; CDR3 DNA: TGTGCCAGTAGTACGGACAGGGGGACAGCAGAGACCCAGTACTTC; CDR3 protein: CASSTDRGTAETQYF
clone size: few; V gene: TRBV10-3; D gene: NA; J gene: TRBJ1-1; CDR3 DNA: TGTGCCATCAGGGAGGACAGCAACACTGAAGCTTTCTTT; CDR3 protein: CAIREDSNTEAFF
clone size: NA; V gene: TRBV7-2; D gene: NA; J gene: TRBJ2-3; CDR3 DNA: TGTGCCAGCAGCCCCGCCGCGGGGACAGATACGCAGTATTTT; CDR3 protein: CASSPAAGTDTQYF
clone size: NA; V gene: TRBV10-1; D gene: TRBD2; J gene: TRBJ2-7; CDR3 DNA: TGCGCCAGCACTAGCGGGGGGAGGTCCTACGAGCAGTACTTC; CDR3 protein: CASTSGGRSYEQYF
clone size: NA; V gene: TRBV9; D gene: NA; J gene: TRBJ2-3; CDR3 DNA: TGTGCCAGCAGTCCTAGCTCCGGGGGCACAGATACGCAGTATTTT; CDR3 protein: CASSPSSGGTDTQYF
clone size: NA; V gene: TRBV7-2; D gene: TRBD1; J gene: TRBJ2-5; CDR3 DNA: TGTGCCAGCAGCTTAGGGCGACAGGGGGGGACCCAGTACTTC; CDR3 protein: CASSLGRQGGTQYF